This T cell receptor beta chain was captured in a study of blood T cell repertoires in COVID-19. For the study at large: There were acute and convalescent COVID-19 samples, and they came from the United States, Italy and Spain. In each case, the material was cDNA or gDNA derived from T cells, B-cell-depleted T cells, or PBMCs.

V was cut by 6 bases and J by 7 bases, with 12 bases left in between. CDR1 is LNHDA, CDR2 SQIVND, per germline (reference sequence). This CDR3 comprises 12 residues. Authors' methods: Amplifying reference gene primers gave estimates of nucleated cell counts. Sequenced by immunoSEQ multiplex PCR; TCRdb stores in-frame clones only, minus some. The D gene and trimming were derived from the DNA, and the V and J assignments and clone size from that table. In the table there are fewer than 110,000 clones, about 80% of which are singletons. This receptor was obtained from a man aged 65 to 79 with acute or convalescent COVID-19. The rearrangement joins TRBV19 to TRBJ2-5; D is uncertain. Sequencing was performed on peripheral blood. This chain's CDR3 is CASRGRIGTQYF. CDR3 bases: TGTGCCAGTAGGGGCAGGATAGGGACCCAGTACTTC.